This entry lists 12 T cell receptor beta chains sequenced from one sample in a study of CD8+CD57+ T cells in acquired aplastic anemia. The template used for profiling TCR beta VDJ and CDR3 was genomic DNA. One entry per CDR3 protein results from TCRdb running MiXCR on the reads. This table has 310,000 or so distinct CDR3 sequences, 56% appearing once. Patients chosen for sequencing had shown CD8+CD57+ cell expansion by flow cytometry. Input material: sorted CD4+, CD8+, or CD8+CD57+ T cells (not recorded which) from PBMCs. All receptors come from a human donor with aplastic anemia.

The rearrangement joins TRBV5-1 to TRBJ1-1; D is undetermined. Trimming stripped 0 bases from V and 3 bases from J, with 9 bases between. The CDR3 runs 14 residues. Germline V gene sequence: CDR1 SGHRS, CDR2 YFSETQ. In DNA form, the CDR3 reads TGCGCCAGCAGCTTGGGGGCAGTGGACACTGAAGCTTTCTTT. It is translated as CASSLGAVDTEAFF.

This clonotype appeared many times. The rearrangement uses TRBV5-1 and TRBJ2-1; 9 bases agree with TRBD1. CDR1 is SGHRS, CDR2 YFSETQ, per germline. The CDR3 is 14 amino acids. The trim removed 4 bases at V and 7 bases at J, leaving 6 bases unmatched. CDR3 protein: CASSLTGTGNEQFF. The CDR3 nucleotides are TGCGCCAGCAGCCTGACCGGGACAGGGAATGAGCAGTTCTTC. The full variable domain, with the rest looked up from reference TRBV5-1 and TRBJ2-1, is KAGVTQTPRYLIKTRGQQVTLSCSPISGHRSVSWYQQTPGQGLQFLFEYFSETQRNKGNFPGRFSGRQFSNSRSEMNVSTLELGDSALYLCASSLTGTGNEQFFGPGTRLTVL.

As to this clonotype: The junction does not match germline at one end; this may be a read error. This chain uses TRBV10-3 with TRBJ2-5; D perhaps matches TRBD2 (5 bases). The CDR3 sequence is 13 residues long. Germline V CDR1 and CDR2: ENHRY, SYGVKD. This chain's CDR3 is CASSEEPRETRYF. CDR3 coding DNA: TGTGCCAGCAGTGAAGAGCCGAGGGAGACCCGGTACTTC.

This clonotype was detected ten times or more. V gene TRBV19 combines with J gene TRBJ2-3; 8 bases are a match to TRBD2. The CDR3 sequence is 15 residues long. Per the germline V gene, CDR1 is LNHDA and CDR2 is SQIVND (reference sequence). With 5 bases clipped from V and 2 bases from J, the junction kept 6 bases outside the gene matches. CDR3 amino acids: CASSRGGTFTDTQYF. CDR3 nucleotide sequence: TGTGCCAGTAGTCGGGGGGGGACCTTCACAGATACGCAGTATTTT.

V gene TRBV9 combines with J gene TRBJ2-7; either TRBD1 or TRBD2 may fit D (7 bases each). Trimming removed 4 bases at V and 6 bases at J, with 20 bases between. This CDR3 comprises 15 residues. Germline V gives CDR1 SGDLS, CDR2 YYNGEE. CDR3 residues: CASSLGGTEIAEQYF. The CDR3 DNA is TGTGCCAGCAGCTTGGGGGGGACAGAGATTGCCGAGCAGTACTTC.

The chain has TRBV6-5 and TRBJ1-1; perhaps TRBD1 as D (5 bases). The germline CDR1 and CDR2 sequences are MNHEY and SVGAGI. This CDR3 comprises 12 residues. Trimming left V 6 bases short and J 8 bases short, with 13 bases between. CDR3 in DNA: TGTGCCAGCAGCGGGGGGGGGGTAGAAGCTTTCTTT. As protein: CASSGGGVEAFF.

This clonotype was seen ten or more times. V usage is TRBV3-1 and J usage is TRBJ2-5; 9 positions match TRBD2. V lost 0 bases and J lost 5; bases outside the gene matches: 13. The CDR3 is made up of 18 amino acids. From germline, CDR1 is LGHDT and CDR2 YNNKEL (reference sequence). DNA for the CDR3: TGTGCCAGCAGCCAAGATCAGAGTAGCGGGGGTTGGTGGGAGACCCAGTACTTC. This gives the protein CASSQDQSSGGWWETQYF.

This clonotype was seen at least ten times. A read error may be the cause here, since a much bigger clone is one base away. The chain uses TRBV29-1 and TRBJ2-1; 8 positions agree with TRBD1. This CDR3 contains 19 residues. Germline V gene lookup returns CDR1 SQVTM and CDR2 ANQGSEA. Here the CDR3 reads CSVEGEARGLESSYNEQLF. Written as DNA, the CDR3 is TGCAGCGTTGAAGGTGAGGCCAGGGGGCTTGAGAGCTCCTACAATGAGCAGCTCTTC.

The gene calls are TRBV20-1 and TRBJ2-7; weak D call: TRBD2 (6 bases). Trimming stripped 2 bases from V and 5 bases from J, with 7 bases between. The germline gives CDR1 DFQATT, CDR2 SNEGSKA (reference sequence). This CDR3 is built from 11 residues. In DNA form, the CDR3 reads TGCAGTGCTAGATCGGGGGACGAGCAGTACTTC. This codes for CSARSGDEQYF.

This clonotype was found once. V and J are TRBV10-3 and TRBJ2-1; D is undetermined. The germline gives CDR1 ENHRY, CDR2 SYGVKD. V gave up 2 bases and J gave up 1 base, with 6 bases separating them. The CDR3 loop spans 14 amino acids. The CDR3 nucleotides read TGTGCCATCAGTGAGGGGCAGTCCTACAATGAGCAGTTCTTC. Encoded protein: CAISEGQSYNEQFF.

J is TRBJ2-3 and V is TRBV24-1; D uncertain. The CDR3 has 14 amino acids. The germline CDR1 and CDR2 sequences are KGHDR and SFDVKD. The V gene lost 1 base and the J gene lost 4 bases, with 8 bases spanning the gap. This CDR3 reads CATSDFRVSDTQYF. As DNA, the CDR3 is TGTGCCACCAGTGATTTTAGGGTGTCAGATACGCAGTATTTT.

This clonotype turned up a few times. The rearrangement joins TRBV29-1 to TRBJ1-2, with D unresolved. Germline V lookup: CDR1 SQVTM, CDR2 ANQGSEA. The CDR3 is made up of 11 amino acids. V dropped 4 bases and J dropped 8 bases, with 11 bases sitting between them. The CDR3 is CSVGTAGGYTF. The CDR3 bases are TGCAGCGTTGGGACCGCCGGCGGCTACACCTTC. Drawing the rest from reference TRBV29-1 and TRBJ1-2, the complete variable domain is SAVISQKPSRDICQRGTSLTIQCQVDSQVTMMFWYRQQPGQSLTLIATANQGSEATYESGFVIDKFPISRPNLTFSTLTVSNMSPEDSSIYLCSVGTAGGYTFGSGTRLTVV.